This T cell receptor beta chain originates from a study of T cells in localized non-small cell lung cancer. TCRdb's table, derived via immunoSEQ multiplex PCR, lists solely in-frame clones and lacks some. The table shows about 92,000 clones, with just over 90% occurring only once. About this clone itself: What it binds is unknown.

Whole-study results and caveats: A median about 54 of the top 100 tumor clones appeared in adjacent lung. The tumor had only one region sequenced, so heterogeneity remains possible. The highest T cell clonality was in uninvolved adjacent lung, above tumor.

CDR3 length: 14 residues. Germline CDR1 is LNHDA and CDR2 is SQIVND (reference sequence). V lost 6 bases and J 2 bases, leaving 14 bases between the germline ends. The material sequenced was PBMCs, taken before any cancer treatment. The chain couples TRBV19 to TRBJ2-7; D may match TRBD1 or TRBD2 (5 bases each). This receptor was identified in a woman aged 35 to 70 with stage II squamous cell lung carcinoma. CDR3 DNA: TGTGCCAGTAGACCCCGGGACCGCACCTACGAGCAGTACTTC. Amino acids: CASRPRDRTYEQYF.